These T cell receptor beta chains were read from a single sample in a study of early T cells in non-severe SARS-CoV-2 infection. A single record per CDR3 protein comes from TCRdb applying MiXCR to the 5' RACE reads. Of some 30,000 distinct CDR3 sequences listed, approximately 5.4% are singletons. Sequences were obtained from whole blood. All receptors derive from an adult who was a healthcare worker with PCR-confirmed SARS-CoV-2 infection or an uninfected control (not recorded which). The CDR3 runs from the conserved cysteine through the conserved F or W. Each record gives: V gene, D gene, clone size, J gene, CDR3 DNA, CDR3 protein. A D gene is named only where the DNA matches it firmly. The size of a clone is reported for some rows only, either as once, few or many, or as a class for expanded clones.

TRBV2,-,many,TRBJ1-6,TGTGCCAGCAGTGGAGAGGGGACAAATTCACCCCTCCACTTT,CASSGEGTNSPLHF
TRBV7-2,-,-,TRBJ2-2,TGTGCCAGCAGCGGAGGGGGCTTCGGGGAGCTGTTTTTT,CASSGGGFGELFF
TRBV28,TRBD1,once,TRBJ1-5,TGTGCCAGCACCGACAGGGCTCAGCCCCAGCATTTT,CASTDRAQPQHF
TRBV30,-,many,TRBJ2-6,TGTGCCTGGAGTGATACAGGTGCTGCTGGGGCCAACGTCCTGACTTTC,CAWSDTGAAGANVLTF
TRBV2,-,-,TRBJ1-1,TGTGCCAGCAGTACAACAGGGAGGAACACTGAAGCTTTCTTT,CASSTTGRNTEAFF
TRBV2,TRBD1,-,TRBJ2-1,TGTGCCAGCGGTGAAGAGGACAGGGGAACTTCGGATGAGCAGTTCTTC,CASGEEDRGTSDEQFF
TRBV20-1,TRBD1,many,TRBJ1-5,TGCAGTGCTAGAGTAACAGGACAGGGTGGCAATCAGCCCCAGCATTTT,CSARVTGQGGNQPQHF
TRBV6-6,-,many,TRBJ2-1,TGTGCCAGCAGGATATCGCGGGGGACAGATATGCTCTCCTACAATGAGCAGTTCTTC,CASRISRGTDMLSYNEQFF
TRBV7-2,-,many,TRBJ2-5,TGTGCCAGCAGCCCCCTGAGGACCCAAGAGACCCAGTACTTC,CASSPLRTQETQYF
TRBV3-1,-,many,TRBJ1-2,TGTGCCAGCAGCCAAACAGAGCTCTATGGCTACACCTTC,CASSQTELYGYTF
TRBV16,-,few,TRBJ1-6,TGTGCCAGCAGCCAATCTGAATTTGGGGGAATTGGCTCACCCCTCCACTTT,CASSQSEFGGIGSPLHF
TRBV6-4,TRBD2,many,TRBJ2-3,TGTGCCAGCAGTGACTCGACTAGCGGGGGGGATACGCAGTATTTT,CASSDSTSGGDTQYF
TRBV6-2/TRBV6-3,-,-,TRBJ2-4,TGTGCCAGCAGTGGGACGGGGACCAAAAACATTCAGTACTTC,CASSGTGTKNIQYF
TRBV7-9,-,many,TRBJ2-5,TGTGCCAGCAGCTTAGTATGGGGGCTGGGGGAGACCCAGTACTTC,CASSLVWGLGETQYF
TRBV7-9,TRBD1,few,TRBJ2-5,TGTGCCAGCAGCCCCAGGGGGCCAGAGACCCAGTACTTC,CASSPRGPETQYF
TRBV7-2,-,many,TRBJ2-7,TGTGCCAGCAGCACGGCTAGCTCCTACGAGCAGTACTTC,CASSTASSYEQYF
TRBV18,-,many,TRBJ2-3,TGTGCCAGCTCAAGGGAATCCACAGATACGCAGTATTTT,CASSRESTDTQYF
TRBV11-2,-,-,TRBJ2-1,TGTGCCAGCAGCGTAACAGGGTGGGGTGCGATCAGCTCCTACAATGAGCAGTTCTTC,CASSVTGWGAISSYNEQFF
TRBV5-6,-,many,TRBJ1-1,TGTGCCAGCAGCTTGTACACTGAAGCTTTCTTT,CASSLYTEAFF
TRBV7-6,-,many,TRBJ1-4,TGTGCCAGCAGCTTAGGTTTGCCGGGGGATAATGAAAAACTGTTTTTT,CASSLGLPGDNEKLFF
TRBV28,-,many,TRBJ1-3,TGTGCCAGCTTTGACGACAGCTCTGGAAACACCATATATTTT,CASFDDSSGNTIYF
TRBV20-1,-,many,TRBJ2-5,TGCAGTGCTCAGCCGGGACTAGAGACCCAGTACTTC,CSAQPGLETQYF
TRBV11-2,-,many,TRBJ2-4,TGTGCCAGCAGCTTAGATCTGGGGTCAGCTCCCCTCTTC,CASSLDLGSAPLF
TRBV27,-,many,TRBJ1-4,TGTGCCAGCCGCCGATGGACGAAAACGGATGAAAAACTGTTTTTT,CASRRWTKTDEKLFF
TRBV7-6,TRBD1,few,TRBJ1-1,TGTGCCAGCAGCCAAGACAGGGGTTCTGAAGCTTTCTTT,CASSQDRGSEAFF
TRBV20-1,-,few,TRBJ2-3,TGCAGTGGGGGCGGGGCCTTGACAGATACGCAGTATTTT,CSGGGALTDTQYF
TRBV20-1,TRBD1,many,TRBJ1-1,TGCAGTGCTAGAGGCGGGACAGGGGACACTGAAGCTTTCTTT,CSARGGTGDTEAFF
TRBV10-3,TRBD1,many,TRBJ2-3,TGTGCCATCAGTGAGGGGGACAGGAGCACAGATACGCAGTATTTT,CAISEGDRSTDTQYF
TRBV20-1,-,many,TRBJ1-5,TGCAGTGCTAGGACACTTAGCAATCAGCCCCAGCATTTT,CSARTLSNQPQHF
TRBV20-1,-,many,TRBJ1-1,TGCAGTGCTAGTCAGGGTCCGAACACTGAAGCTTTCTTT,CSASQGPNTEAFF
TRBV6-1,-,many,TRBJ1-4,TGTGCCAGCAGTTTAGGGACTCGAGTCGCAAATGAAAAACTGTTTTTT,CASSLGTRVANEKLFF
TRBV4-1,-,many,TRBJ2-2,TGCGCCAGCAGCCAAGATAAAACTCTAGTAAACGGGGAGCTGTTTTTT,CASSQDKTLVNGELFF
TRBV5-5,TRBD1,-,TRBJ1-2,TGTGCCAGCAGCTTGGGACAGGGGAGCTATGGCTACACCTTC,CASSLGQGSYGYTF
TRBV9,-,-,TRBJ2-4,TGTGCCAGCAGCGTAGGGGGGGCGGCGAACATTCAGTACTTC,CASSVGGAANIQYF
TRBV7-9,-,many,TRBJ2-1,TGTGCCAGCAGCTCGGGGACCGTAGCGACGTACAATGAGCAGTTCTTC,CASSSGTVATYNEQFF
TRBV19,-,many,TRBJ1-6,TGTGCCAGTAGTCGAGACAGACAGAATTCACCCCTCCACTTT,CASSRDRQNSPLHF
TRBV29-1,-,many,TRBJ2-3,TGCAGCGTTGTCTTCACAGATACGCAGTATTTT,CSVVFTDTQYF
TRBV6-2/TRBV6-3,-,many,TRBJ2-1,TGTGCCAGCACGGATATGTACAATGAGCAGTTCTTC,CASTDMYNEQFF
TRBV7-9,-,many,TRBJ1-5,TGTGCCAGCAGCTTAGCTGTTTCGGGGAATAGCAATCAGCCCCAGCATTTT,CASSLAVSGNSNQPQHF
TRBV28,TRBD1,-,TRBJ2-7,TGTGCCAGCGGCTCCGGGACAGGGGCCTACGAGCAGTACTTC,CASGSGTGAYEQYF
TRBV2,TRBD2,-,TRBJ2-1,TGTGCCAGCTCCGGGGGGGCCGGGAGGAATGAGCAGTTCTTC,CASSGGAGRNEQFF
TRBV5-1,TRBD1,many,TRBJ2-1,TGCGCCAGCAGCCCTCCCTCAGGACAGGAGGTAGACAATGAGCAGTTCTTC,CASSPPSGQEVDNEQFF
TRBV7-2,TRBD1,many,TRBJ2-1,TGTGCCAGCAGCAAGGGACAGGGGTCCTACAATGAGCAGTTCTTC,CASSKGQGSYNEQFF